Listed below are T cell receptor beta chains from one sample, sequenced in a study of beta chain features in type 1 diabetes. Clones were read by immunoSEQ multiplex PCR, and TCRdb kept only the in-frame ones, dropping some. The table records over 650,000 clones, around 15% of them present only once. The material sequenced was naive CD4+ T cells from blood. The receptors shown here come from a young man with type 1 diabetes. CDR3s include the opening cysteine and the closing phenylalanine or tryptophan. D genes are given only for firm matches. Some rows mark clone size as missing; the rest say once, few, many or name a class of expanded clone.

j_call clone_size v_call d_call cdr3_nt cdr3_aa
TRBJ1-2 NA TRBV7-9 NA TGTGCCAGCAACCCGGAAACGCCTAATAATGGCTACACCTTC CASNPETPNNGYTF
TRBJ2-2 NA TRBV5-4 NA TGTGCCAGCAGTGTGGACTGGATAAAAACCGGGGAGCTGTTTTTT CASSVDWIKTGELFF
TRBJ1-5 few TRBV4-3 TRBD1 TGCGCCAGCAGCCAAGATCGAGGGGTAGCGGGACAGAAGCCCCATCAGCCCCAGCATTTT CASSQDRGVAGQKPHQPQHF
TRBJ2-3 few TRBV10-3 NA TGTGCCATCAGTGATAGGACCCACACAGATACGCAGTATTTT CAISDRTHTDTQYF
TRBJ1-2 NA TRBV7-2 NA TGTGCCAGCTTCCCTCGCCGAGGATTCAACTATGGCTACACCTTC CASFPRRGFNYGYTF
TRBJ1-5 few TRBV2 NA TGTGCCAGCAGCCCGGGACTGGGAATACGTAGCAATCAGCCCCAGCATTTT CASSPGLGIRSNQPQHF
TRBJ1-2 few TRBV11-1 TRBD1 TGTGCCAGCAGCTTCAGGGGGCGTTTGACCGGCTACACCTTC CASSFRGRLTGYTF
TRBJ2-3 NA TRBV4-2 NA TGTGCCAGCGGCTCCGGACAGTCTAGCACAGATACGCAGTATTTT CASGSGQSSTDTQYF
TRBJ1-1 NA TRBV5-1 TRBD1 TGCGCCAGCAGCTTGAGCAGGGGGTTGGAGAACACTGAAGCTTTCTTT CASSLSRGLENTEAFF
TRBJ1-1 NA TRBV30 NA TGTGCCTGGAGTGACAAACCGTCTATAGTGAACACTGAAGCTTTCTTT CAWSDKPSIVNTEAFF
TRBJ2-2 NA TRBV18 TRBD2 TGTGCCAGCTCACTAGCGGGGTACAACACCGGGGAGCTGTTTTTT CASSLAGYNTGELFF
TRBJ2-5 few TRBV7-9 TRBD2 TGTGCCAGCAGCTTAGGTAGCGGGGATCAAGAGACCCAGTACTTC CASSLGSGDQETQYF
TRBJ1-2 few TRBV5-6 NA TGTGCCAGCAGATTAGACACAAACTATGGCTACACCTTC CASRLDTNYGYTF
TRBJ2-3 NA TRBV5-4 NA TGTGCCAGCAGCTTAACAGGGACGGATAGTACGCAGTATTTT CASSLTGTDSTQYF
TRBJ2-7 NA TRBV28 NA TGTGCCAGCAGTCTTGACGCTCGAGCTGGGGGCTACGAGCAGTACTTC CASSLDARAGGYEQYF
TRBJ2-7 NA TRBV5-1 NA TGCGCCAGCAGCAGGGACCACGCCTACGAGCAGTACTTC CASSRDHAYEQYF
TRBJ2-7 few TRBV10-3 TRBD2 TGTGCCATCAGTGAGCCCAGGGATCTAGCGGGAGGGCCCCCCTACGAGCAGTACTTC CAISEPRDLAGGPPYEQYF
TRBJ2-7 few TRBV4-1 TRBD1 TGCGCCAGCAGCCAAGATGACAGGGGCTACGAGCAGTACTTC CASSQDDRGYEQYF
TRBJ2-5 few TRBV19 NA TGTGCCAGTAGTATAGACGGGAGAGGAGAGACCCAGTACTTC CASSIDGRGETQYF
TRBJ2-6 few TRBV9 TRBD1 TGTGCCAGCAGCGTAGGGCGAGGGACAGGGAGTGATGGGGCCAACGTCCTGACTTTC CASSVGRGTGSDGANVLTF
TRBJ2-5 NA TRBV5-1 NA TGCGCCAGCAGCTTGGGACGAACTTACCAAGAGACCCAGTACTTC CASSLGRTYQETQYF
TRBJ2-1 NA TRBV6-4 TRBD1 TGTGCCAGCAGCCTAACTCCCAGGGGGGAGCAGTTCTTC CASSLTPRGEQFF
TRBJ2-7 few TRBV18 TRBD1 TGTGCCAGCTCACCTCCGGGACAGTACTCCTACGAGCAGTACTTC CASSPPGQYSYEQYF
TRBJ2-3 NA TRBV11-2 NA TGTGCCAGCAGCTTAGTTAGGCGGAGACCCTACACAGATACGCAGTATTTT CASSLVRRRPYTDTQYF
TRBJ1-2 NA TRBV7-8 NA TGTGCCAGCACCCTAGGGGGTGCCTATGGCTACACCTTC CASTLGGAYGYTF
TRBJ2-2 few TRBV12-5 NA TGTGCTAGTGGTTTGGTTCGAACCGGGGAGCTGTTTTTT CASGLVRTGELFF
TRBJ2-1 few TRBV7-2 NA TGTGCCAGCAGCTTAGGGGCCAGCTCGTACAATGAGCAGTTCTTC CASSLGASSYNEQFF